The 31 T cell receptor beta chains given below trace back to one sample, sequenced in a study of CD8+ T cells in alopecia areata. Treatment reported: oral pan-JAK inhibitor, 5-10 mg twice daily. It was cDNA, reverse transcribed from extracted RNA, that served as the sequencing template. Sequencing used immunoSEQ multiplex PCR; TCRdb keeps in-frame clones, though not all of them. The sample includes about 210,000 clones, about 64% seen only once; the top ten take roughly 4.2%. Sequencing was performed on CD4+ T cells sorted from blood, taken at week 4, from a patient treated with tofacitinib. These receptors were taken from a human donor with alopecia areata.

This chain uses TRBV9 with TRBJ1-1; no definite D call. CDR3 length: 13 residues. Germline V gene lookup returns CDR1 SGDLS and CDR2 YYNGEE. Between the trimmed V and J ends, which lost 2 bases and 1 base, there was a span of 6 bases. The CDR3 DNA reads as TGTGCCAGCAGCGTCCGTGGGAACACTGAAGCTTTCTTT. It translates to CASSVRGNTEAFF.

The chain couples TRBV2 to TRBJ2-5; a possible D gene is TRBD2 (5 bases). Germline V gives CDR1 SNHLY, CDR2 FYNNEI. The V end was cut by 6 bases, the J end by 3 bases, with 8 bases between. The length of the CDR3 is 12 residues. CDR3 protein: CASSEGEETQYF. CDR3 DNA: TGTGCCAGCAGCGAGGGAGAAGAGACCCAGTACTTC.

Of note for this clone: One end of the junction is discordant with germline, which a read error may explain. The chain links TRBV30 to TRBJ2-7, with 9 bases lining up with TRBD1. CDR1 and CDR2 from the germline V gene are GTSNPN and SVGIG (reference sequence). This CDR3 comprises 13 residues. The CDR3 DNA reads as TGTGCCTGGAGTGCACAGGGGGCCTCACGCGCGAACTTC. Translated, it gives CAWSAQGASRANF.

The rearrangement joins TRBV23-1 to TRBJ2-5; perhaps TRBD2 as D (5 bases). TRBV23-1 belongs to the ORF category, with a function that is uncertain. V was pared by 0 bases and J by 4 bases, with 15 bases between. The CDR3 spans 16 residues. The CDR3 region has the DNA TGCGCCAGCAGTCAATCCGGCGACCTTCGGGGAGAGACCCAGTACTTC. Its protein product is CASSQSGDLRGETQYF.

This chain joins TRBV7-2 and TRBJ2-1; a weak D match, TRBD2 (5 bases). The V end was cut by 6 bases, the J end by 6 bases, with 18 bases between. Germline V gene sequence: CDR1 SGHTA, CDR2 FQGNSA. The CDR3 has 15 residues. The CDR3: CASSPIAGMVNEQFF. CDR3 DNA: TGTGCCAGCAGTCCAATCGCCGGGATGGTCAATGAGCAGTTCTTC.

The sample holds a few counts of this clone. This sequence joins TRBV27 and TRBJ2-3, with TRBD1 as a possible D gene (5 bases). V was shortened by 6 bases and J by 1 base, with 17 bases between the two germline ends. This CDR3 is built from 16 residues. CDR1 MNHEY and CDR2 SMNVEV come from the germline V gene (reference sequence). The CDR3 reads CASSQYLRVGTDTQYF. The CDR3 coding sequence is TGTGCCAGCAGCCAATACCTCAGGGTCGGCACAGATACGCAGTATTTT.

CDR3 sequence reads: CASSGGQEGYEQYF. The DNA of the CDR3 is TGTGCCAGCAGCGGAGGACAGGAAGGGTACGAGCAGTACTTC. V is TRBV9 and J is TRBJ2-7; 7 bases agree with TRBD1. The CDR3 totals 14 residues. Germline-derived CDR1 and CDR2 are SGDLS and YYNGEE. The trim removed 3 bases at V and 4 bases at J, leaving 7 bases unmatched.

This chain links TRBV29-1 with TRBJ1-1; D not certain. The CDR3 length is 13 residues. V was trimmed by 4 bases and J by 1 base, leaving 10 bases between them. The germline V gene has CDR1 SQVTM and CDR2 ANQGSEA. CDR3 region: CSVGESANTEAFF. Written as DNA, the CDR3 is TGCAGCGTTGGGGAATCGGCGAACACTGAAGCTTTCTTT.

The chain uses TRBV6-5 and TRBJ1-4; D not certain. V was cut by 7 bases and J by 3 bases, with 12 bases left in between. The CDR3 is 14 residues long. The germline CDR1 and CDR2 sequences are MNHEY and SVGAGI. The DNA for the CDR3 is TGTGCCAGCACCCCGACCCACCCTAATGAAAAACTGTTTTTT. Residues: CASTPTHPNEKLFF.

The CDR3 protein is CAWSDDYEQYF. The DNA of the CDR3 is TGTGCCTGGAGTGACGATTACGAGCAGTACTTC. The chain joins TRBV30 to TRBJ2-7; the D is unclear. This CDR3 has 11 amino acids. V shed 1 base and J shed 4 bases, with 5 bases lying between them. Germline CDR1 GTSNPN, CDR2 SVGIG (reference sequence).

The rearrangement joins TRBV6-5 to TRBJ1-1; TRBD1 agrees at 7 bases. Losses at the gene ends were 8 bases for V and 1 base for J; bases not matched to a gene: 7. The CDR3 covers 14 residues. From germline, CDR1 is MNHEY and CDR2 SVGAGI. The CDR3 DNA reads TGTGCCAGCCAAAGGGGGCGCGGGAACACTGAAGCTTTCTTT. Translated, it gives CASQRGRGNTEAFF.

The rearrangement joins TRBV29-1 to TRBJ2-7, with D perhaps matching TRBD1 (6 bases). The CDR3 contains 12 residues. Trimming removed 7 bases from V and 0 bases from J, with 10 bases in between. Germline V gene sequence: CDR1 SQVTM, CDR2 ANQGSEA. The CDR3 coding sequence is TGCAGCGCTACGGACAGCTCCTACGAGCAGTACTTC. It specifies CSATDSSYEQYF.

The genes are TRBV11-2 and TRBJ2-5; TRBD1 matches at 7 bases. V lost 1 base to trimming and J lost 9 bases; unmatched junction nucleotides: 5. This CDR3 spans 13 amino acids. The germline V gene has CDR1 SGHAT and CDR2 FQNNGV. CDR3 region: CASSLATRGPQYF. The CDR3, as DNA: TGTGCCAGCAGCTTAGCTACGAGGGGGCCCCAGTACTTC. Together with reference TRBV11-2 and TRBJ2-5, the CDR3 gives the full variable domain: EAGVAQSPRYKIIEKRQSVAFWCNPISGHATLYWYQQILGQGPKLLIQFQNNGVVDDSQLPKDRFSAERLKGVDSTLKIQPAKLEDSAVYLCASSLATRGPQYFGPGTRLLVL.

This clone was found a few times. Other nucleotide sequences in the sample specify the same CDR3. This chain connects TRBV29-1 to TRBJ2-3; D is possibly TRBD2 (6 bases). The CDR3 loop spans 13 amino acids. Germline V lookup: CDR1 SQVTM, CDR2 ANQGSEA. The V gene lost 1 base and the J gene lost 1 base, with 6 bases spanning the gap. In DNA form, the CDR3 reads TGCAGCGTTGAAGCGGGGGGCACAGATACGCAGTATTTT. Protein: CSVEAGGTDTQYF.

V usage is TRBV18 and J usage is TRBJ2-3; D gene unclear. Trimming took 3 bases from V and 0 from J, leaving 10 bases between them. This CDR3 has 15 residues. CDR1 and CDR2 (germline): KGHSH, LQKENI. CDR3 DNA sequence: TGTGCCAGCTCACCTAATACCCTTAGCACAGATACGCAGTATTTT. It yields the protein CASSPNTLSTDTQYF.

The chain combines TRBV28 with TRBJ2-6; D not resolved. V lost 7 bases and J 3 bases, leaving 13 bases between the germline ends. This CDR3 is built from 15 residues. From germline, CDR1 is MDHEN and CDR2 SYDVKM. CDR3 DNA sequence: TGTGCCAGCACCCTGAACCAGGATGGGGCCAACGTCCTGACTTTC. Protein: CASTLNQDGANVLTF.

The chain carries TRBV29-1 and TRBJ2-3; D call uncertain. The V end was cut by 6 bases, the J end by 2 bases, with 12 bases between. Germline V lookup: CDR1 SQVTM, CDR2 ANQGSEA. The length of the CDR3 is 13 residues. CDR3 amino acids: CSVALVSTDTQYF. CDR3 nucleotide sequence: TGCAGCGTGGCCCTGGTGTCCACAGATACGCAGTATTTT.

The chain combines TRBV4-1 with TRBJ2-7; 9 bases are a match to TRBD2. The CDR3 loop spans 15 amino acids. Per germline, CDR1 MGHRA and CDR2 YSYEKL. With V trimmed by 4 bases and J by 2 bases, 6 bases remained unmatched. CDR3 nucleotides: TGCGCCAGCAGCCCGATAGCGGGGGTACCCTACGAGCAGTACTTC. It codes for CASSPIAGVPYEQYF.

This clone has only a few counts. The CDR3 is CASSRGQGKETQYF. The CDR3 DNA follows: TGCGCCAGCAGCAGGGGACAGGGGAAAGAGACCCAGTACTTC. The rearrangement joins TRBV5-1 to TRBJ2-5; 10 bases align to TRBD1. The CDR3 contains 14 residues. In germline, CDR1 is SGHRS, CDR2 YFSETQ. The ends lost 4 bases at V and 3 bases at J; junction bases unmatched: 3.

The CDR3 nucleotides read TGTGCCAGTAGGTCGACAGGGGGAAACACCATATATTTT. Translation: CASRSTGGNTIYF. V is TRBV19 and J is TRBJ1-3, with 7 bases that match TRBD1. The CDR3 has 13 residues. V gave up 6 bases and J gave up 4 bases; unmatched junction bases: 3. The germline V gene encodes CDR1 LNHDA and CDR2 SQIVND (reference sequence). Filled out from reference TRBV19 and TRBJ1-3, the complete variable domain reads DGGITQSPKYLFRKEGQNVTLSCEQNLNHDAMYWYRQDPGQGLRLIYYSQIVNDFQKGDIAEGYSVSREKKESFPLTVTSAQKNPTAFYLCASRSTGGNTIYFGEGSWLTVV.

The gene calls are TRBV11-1 and TRBJ2-1; D not resolved. Germline V gene sequence: CDR1 SGHAT, CDR2 FQDESV (reference sequence). The CDR3 contains 13 residues. V gave up 5 bases and J gave up 4 bases, with 9 bases separating them. The CDR3 nucleotides are TGTGCCAGCAGCCGAGACGGGTACAATGAGCAGTTCTTC. Its protein product is CASSRDGYNEQFF.

The chain carries TRBV4-2 and TRBJ1-1; no firm D call. The germline V and J ends were trimmed by 0 bases and 3 bases, with 11 bases remaining between them. CDR1 and CDR2 from the germline V gene are LGHNA and YNFKEQ. This CDR3 contains 15 residues. CDR3: CASSQDLMGYTEAFF. The CDR3 DNA is TGTGCCAGCAGCCAAGATCTTATGGGGTACACTGAAGCTTTCTTT.

The table lists this clone with many counts. The rearrangement joins TRBV2 to TRBJ2-5; TRBD1 matches at 9 bases. Trimming cost V 8 bases and J 5 bases; bases outside gene matches: 3. Germline CDR1 SNHLY, CDR2 FYNNEI. The CDR3 has 12 amino acids. CDR3 region: CASGQGLETQYF. The CDR3 coding sequence is TGTGCCAGCGGACAGGGGCTGGAGACCCAGTACTTC.

This chain uses TRBV7-8 with TRBJ2-2, with 10 bases fitting TRBD1. The ends lost 0 bases at V and 7 bases at J; junction bases unmatched: 5. This CDR3 has 16 amino acids. CDR1 and CDR2 from the germline V gene are SGHVS and FQNEAQ. This CDR3 reads CASSLAGQGWIGELFF. For the CDR3, the DNA is TGTGCCAGCAGCTTAGCGGGACAGGGGTGGATCGGGGAGCTGTTTTTT.

This clone was observed a few times. The V and J genes are TRBV4-3 and TRBJ1-1; D is undetermined. The V and J ends lost 0 bases and 0 bases respectively, with 8 bases between them. The CDR3 loop spans 15 amino acids. Germline CDR1 LGHNA, CDR2 YSLEER. The CDR3: CASSQDPEMNTEAFF. DNA for the CDR3: TGCGCCAGCAGCCAAGATCCGGAGATGAACACTGAAGCTTTCTTT.

The chain is built from TRBV30 and TRBJ1-1, with D possibly matching TRBD1 (5 bases). Trimming took 4 bases from V and 6 from J, leaving 12 bases between them. CDR3 length: 12 residues. Germline values: CDR1 GTSNPN, CDR2 SVGIG (reference sequence). This CDR3 is CAWNHLGAEAFF. In DNA form, the CDR3 reads TGTGCCTGGAACCACTTGGGGGCTGAAGCTTTCTTT.

The J gene is TRBJ1-6, the V gene TRBV6-1; D ambiguous. The CDR3 contains 13 residues. The V gene's germline CDR1 is MNHNS and CDR2 SASEGT. Trimming took 8 bases from V and 2 from J, leaving 7 bases between them. As DNA, the CDR3 is TGTGCCAGCTTAACCACCTATAATTCACCCCTCCACTTT. It encodes CASLTTYNSPLHF.

This clone showed up just a few times. Other nucleotide sequences from this sample produce the same CDR3. The J gene is TRBJ2-5, the V gene TRBV20-1; the D is unclear. Germline V gene sequence: CDR1 DFQATT, CDR2 SNEGSKA (reference sequence). The CDR3 length is 10 residues. The germline V and J ends were trimmed by 2 bases and 5 bases, with 3 bases remaining between them. In nucleotides, the CDR3 is TGCAGTGCTAGACGGGAGACCCAGTACTTC. It yields the protein CSARRETQYF.

The chain carries TRBV5-1 and TRBJ2-7; D may correspond to TRBD1 or TRBD2 (5 bases each). Germline V gives CDR1 SGHRS, CDR2 YFSETQ. This CDR3 contains 13 residues. The V and J ends lost 4 bases and 2 bases respectively, with 10 bases between them. Here the CDR3 reads CASSPGDPYEQYF. Here the CDR3 DNA reads TGCGCCAGCAGCCCTGGGGACCCCTACGAGCAGTACTTC.

A few counts support this clone. This chain links TRBV2 with TRBJ2-3; TRBD2 agrees at 11 bases. The germline CDR1 and CDR2 sequences are SNHLY and FYNNEI. The CDR3 is made up of 16 amino acids. J was trimmed by 8 bases and V by 0 bases; bases with no gene match: 7. The CDR3 nucleotides are TGTGCCAGCAGTGAAGCGCTAGCGGGGGGATTTGGTACGCAGTATTTT. This translates into CASSEALAGGFGTQYF.

This clone was seen only a few times. The chain couples TRBV5-6 to TRBJ2-3, with TRBD2 identical over 13 bases. Trimming took 1 base from V and 4 from J; bases not matched to a gene: 9. The CDR3 has 18 residues. Germline values: CDR1 SGHDT, CDR2 YYEEEE. The CDR3 sequence is CASSLRGLAGPASDTQYF. CDR3 bases: TGTGCCAGCAGCTTGCGGGGACTAGCGGGGCCCGCATCAGATACGCAGTATTTT.